This T cell receptor beta chain was captured by sequencing in a study of post-analysis software for immune sequencing data. About the study: Both relapsing-remitting and secondary progressive multiple sclerosis featured among the disease courses, as did progressive-relapsing multiple sclerosis. Study-wide results and limits: Controls showed significantly higher normalized Chao1 diversity than did multiple sclerosis patients. Higher frequency in patients than in controls was seen for about 5 TRBV segments, with TRBV5-6, TRBV5-1 and TRBV20-1 among them.

Germline V lookup: CDR1 LGHDT, CDR2 YNNKEL (reference sequence). CDR3 length: 14 residues. Trimming cost V 1 base and J 4 bases, with 9 bases left between them. Researchers reported that TCR beta cDNA libraries carried unique molecular identifiers. TCRdb used MiXCR to reprocess the PCR reads, holding one entry per CDR3 protein. This table holds some 500,000 distinct CDR3 sequences, nearly 45% found once. On this clonotype: Its matching antigen is unknown.

The rearrangement links TRBV3-1 to TRBJ2-3; a weak D match, TRBD2 (6 bases). This TCR came from a girl aged 10 to 17 with multiple sclerosis. The sample consisted of blood. CDR3 nucleotides: TGTGCCAGCAGCCAAGTTACGGGGGCAGATACGCAGTATTTT. Protein: CASSQVTGADTQYF.